The clone carrying this TCR beta chain was detected ten times or more. Its antigen is unidentified. V gave up 6 bases and J gave up 7 bases, with 7 bases separating them. The germline V gene encodes CDR1 DFQATT and CDR2 SNEGSKA (reference sequence). The CDR3 contains 11 residues. Two oligonucleotides, mixed equimolar, formed the beta constant-region primer covering TRBC1 and TRBC2. TCRdb ran MiXCR on the UMI-ligation and nested PCR reads and lists one entry per CDR3 protein. The table includes about 85,000 distinct CDR3 sequences, roughly 13% detected once. The entry originates in a study of naive and memory T cell subsets. Study findings and constraints: Clonotypes here are unpaired alpha or beta chain sequences.

The V gene is TRBV20-1, the J gene TRBJ1-6; no firm D call. The sequence was collected from a human donor in good health. Material: central memory CD4+ T cells from blood. The CDR3 here is CSAGVNSPLHF. In DNA, the CDR3 is TGCAGTGCCGGGGTAAATTCACCCCTCCACTTT.